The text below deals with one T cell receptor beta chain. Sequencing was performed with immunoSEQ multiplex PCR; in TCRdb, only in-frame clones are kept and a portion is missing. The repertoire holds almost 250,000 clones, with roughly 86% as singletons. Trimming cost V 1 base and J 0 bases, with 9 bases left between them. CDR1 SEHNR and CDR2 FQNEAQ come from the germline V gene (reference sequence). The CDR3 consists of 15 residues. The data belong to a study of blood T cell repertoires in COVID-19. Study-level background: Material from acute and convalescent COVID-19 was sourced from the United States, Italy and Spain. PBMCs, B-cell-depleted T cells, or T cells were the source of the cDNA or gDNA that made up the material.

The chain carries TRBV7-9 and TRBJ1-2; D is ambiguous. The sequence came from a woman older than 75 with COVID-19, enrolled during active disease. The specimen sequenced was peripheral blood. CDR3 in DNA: TGTGCCAGCAGCTTAGGGCCAGGATCTAACTATGGCTACACCTTC. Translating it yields CASSLGPGSNYGYTF.